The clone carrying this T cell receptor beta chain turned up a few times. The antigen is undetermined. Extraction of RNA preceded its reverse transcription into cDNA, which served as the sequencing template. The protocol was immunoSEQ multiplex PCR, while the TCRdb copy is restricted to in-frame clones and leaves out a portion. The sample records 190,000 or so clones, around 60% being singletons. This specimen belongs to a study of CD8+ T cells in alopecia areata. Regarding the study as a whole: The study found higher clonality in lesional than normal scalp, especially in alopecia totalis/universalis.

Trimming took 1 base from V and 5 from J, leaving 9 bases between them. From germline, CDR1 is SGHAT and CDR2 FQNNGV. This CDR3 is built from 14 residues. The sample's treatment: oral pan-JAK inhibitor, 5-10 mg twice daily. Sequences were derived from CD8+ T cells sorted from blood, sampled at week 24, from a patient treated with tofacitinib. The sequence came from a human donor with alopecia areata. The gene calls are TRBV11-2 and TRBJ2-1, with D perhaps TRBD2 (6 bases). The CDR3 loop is CASSLVASDNEQFF. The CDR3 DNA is TGTGCCAGCAGCTTAGTGGCTAGCGACAATGAGCAGTTCTTC.